One sample yielded the 3 T cell receptor beta chains listed below, sequenced in a study of shared clonotypes between healthy human individuals. The repertoire was sequenced with immunoSEQ multiplex PCR; TCRdb's copy has only in-frame clones and lacks some. The table has about 2.4 million clones, approximately 93% seen once. Sequencing was performed on naive CD4+ T cells from PBMCs. Subset denoted: CD45RA+ positively selected. Every receptor here comes from a man aged 18 to 29 in good health. Some clones in this sample may be carry-over from other donors' samples.

This clone showed up just once. The chain combines TRBV4-2 with TRBJ2-5; possible D gene TRBD2, 5 bases. With 3 bases removed from V and 2 bases from J, the gap between germline ends came to 10 bases. CDR1 is LGHNA, CDR2 YNFKEQ, per germline. This CDR3 spans 14 amino acids. The CDR3 loop reads CASSHGLTQETQYF. In DNA, the CDR3 is TGTGCCAGCAGCCACGGACTCACTCAAGAGACCCAGTACTTC.

The V and J genes are TRBV5-5 and TRBJ2-1; 10 bases fit TRBD1. Germline loops: CDR1 SGHKS, CDR2 YYEKEE (reference sequence). The CDR3 has 15 residues. V lost 2 bases and J lost 2; bases outside the gene matches: 1. The CDR3 DNA reads as TGTGCCAGCAGCTTAGGACAGGGGGCCTACAATGAGCAGTTCTTC. Protein product: CASSLGQGAYNEQFF.

J is TRBJ2-2 and V is TRBV6-6, with D perhaps matching TRBD2 (6 bases). Trimming removed 7 bases at V and 1 base at J, with 13 bases between. CDR3 length: 15 residues. Germline CDR1 is MNHNY and CDR2 is SVGAGI (reference sequence). The DNA of the CDR3 is TGTGCCAGCATCGAGACTAGTGGGAACACCGGGGAGCTGTTTTTT. It specifies CASIETSGNTGELFF.